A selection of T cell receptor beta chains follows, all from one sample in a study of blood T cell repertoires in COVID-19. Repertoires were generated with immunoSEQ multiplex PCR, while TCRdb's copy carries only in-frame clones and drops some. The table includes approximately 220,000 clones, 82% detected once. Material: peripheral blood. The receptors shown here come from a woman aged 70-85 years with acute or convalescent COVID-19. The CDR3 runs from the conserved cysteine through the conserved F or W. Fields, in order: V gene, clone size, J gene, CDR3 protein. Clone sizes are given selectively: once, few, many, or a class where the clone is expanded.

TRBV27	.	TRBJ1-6	CASSSYTDNSPLHF
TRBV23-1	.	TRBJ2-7	CASSQSRATWGYEQYF
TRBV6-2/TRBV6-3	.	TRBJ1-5	CASSVPGQGTSNQPQHF
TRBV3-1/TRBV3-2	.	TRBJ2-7	CASSQEAGLYEQYF
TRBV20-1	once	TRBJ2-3	CSASWRGLADTQYF
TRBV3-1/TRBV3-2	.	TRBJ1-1	CASSQERLLKSVAFF
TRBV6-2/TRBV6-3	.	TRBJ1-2	CASSYAAVFYGYTF
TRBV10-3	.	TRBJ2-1	CAIGSSSGGASHEQFF
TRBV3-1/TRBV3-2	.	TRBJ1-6	CASSQALLGNSPLHF
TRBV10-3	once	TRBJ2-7	CAISGVGGSYEQYF
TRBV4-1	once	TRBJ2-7	CASSQAPGLSSYEQYF
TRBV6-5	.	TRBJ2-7	CASSYSVLAVSYEQYF
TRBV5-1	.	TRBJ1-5	CASSPGDYSNQPQHF
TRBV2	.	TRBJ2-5	CASSEAGVYQETQYF
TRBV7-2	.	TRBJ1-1	CASSLASGVWGTEAFF